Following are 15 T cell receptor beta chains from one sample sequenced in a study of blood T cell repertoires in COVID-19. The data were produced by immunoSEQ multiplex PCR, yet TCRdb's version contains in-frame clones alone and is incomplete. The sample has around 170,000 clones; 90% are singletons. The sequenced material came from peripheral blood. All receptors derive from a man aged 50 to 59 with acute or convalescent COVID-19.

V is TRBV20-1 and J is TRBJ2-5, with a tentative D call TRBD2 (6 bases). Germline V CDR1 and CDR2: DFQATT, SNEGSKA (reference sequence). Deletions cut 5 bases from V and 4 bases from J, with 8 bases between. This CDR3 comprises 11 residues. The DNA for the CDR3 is TGCAGTGCTGGGCGGGGAGAGACCCAGTACTTC. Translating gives CSAGRGETQYF.

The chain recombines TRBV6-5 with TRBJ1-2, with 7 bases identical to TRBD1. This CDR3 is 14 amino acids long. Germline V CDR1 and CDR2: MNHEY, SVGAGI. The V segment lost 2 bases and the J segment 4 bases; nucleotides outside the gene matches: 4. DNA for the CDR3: TGTGCCAGCAGTTACACCAGGGACAGCTATGGCTACACCTTC. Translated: CASSYTRDSYGYTF.

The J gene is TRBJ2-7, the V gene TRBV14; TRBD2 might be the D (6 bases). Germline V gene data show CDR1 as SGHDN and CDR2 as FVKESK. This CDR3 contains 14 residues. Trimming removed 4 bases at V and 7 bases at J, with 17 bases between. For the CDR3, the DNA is TGTGCCAGCAGCCGAGGAGGGGCATCGGGGGAGCAGTACTTC. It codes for CASSRGGASGEQYF.

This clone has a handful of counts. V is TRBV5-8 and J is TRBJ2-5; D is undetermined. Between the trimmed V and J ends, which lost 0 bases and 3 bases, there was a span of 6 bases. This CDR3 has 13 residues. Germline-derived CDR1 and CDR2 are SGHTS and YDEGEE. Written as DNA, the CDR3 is TGTGCCAGCAGCTTGGTTATTAAAGAGACCCAGTACTTC. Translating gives CASSLVIKETQYF.

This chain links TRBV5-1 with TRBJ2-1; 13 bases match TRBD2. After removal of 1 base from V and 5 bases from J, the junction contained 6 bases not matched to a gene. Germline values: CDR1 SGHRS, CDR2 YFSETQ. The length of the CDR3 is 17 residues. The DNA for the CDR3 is TGCGCCAGCAGCTTGTCCCCGGGACTAGCGGGACACAATGAGCAGTTCTTC. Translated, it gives CASSLSPGLAGHNEQFF. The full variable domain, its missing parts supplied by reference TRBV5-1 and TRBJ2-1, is KAGVTQTPRYLIKTRGQQVTLSCSPISGHRSVSWYQQTPGQGLQFLFEYFSETQRNKGNFPGRFSGRQFSNSRSEMNVSTLELGDSALYLCASSLSPGLAGHNEQFFGPGTRLTVL.

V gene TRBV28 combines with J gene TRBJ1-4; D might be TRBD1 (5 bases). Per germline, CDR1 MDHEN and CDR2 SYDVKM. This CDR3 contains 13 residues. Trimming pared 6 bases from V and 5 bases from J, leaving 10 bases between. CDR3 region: CASSDGGNEKLFF. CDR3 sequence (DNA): TGTGCCAGCAGCGACGGGGGGAATGAAAAACTGTTTTTT. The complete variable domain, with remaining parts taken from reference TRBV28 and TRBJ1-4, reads DVKVTQSSRYLVKRTGEKVFLECVQDMDHENMFWYRQDPGLGLRLIYFSYDVKMKEKGDIPEGYSVSREKKERFSLILESASTNQTSMYLCASSDGGNEKLFFGSGTQLSVL.

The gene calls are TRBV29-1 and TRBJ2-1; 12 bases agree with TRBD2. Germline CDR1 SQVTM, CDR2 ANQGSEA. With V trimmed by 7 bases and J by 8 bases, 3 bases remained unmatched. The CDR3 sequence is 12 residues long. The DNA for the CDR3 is TGCAGCGCGACTAGCGGGAGTTATGAGCAGTTCTTC. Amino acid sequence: CSATSGSYEQFF.

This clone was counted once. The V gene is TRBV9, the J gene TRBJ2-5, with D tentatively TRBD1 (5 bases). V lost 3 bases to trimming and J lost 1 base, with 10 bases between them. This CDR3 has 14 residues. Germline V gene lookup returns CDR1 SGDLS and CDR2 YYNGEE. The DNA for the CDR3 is TGTGCCAGCAGCGGGGGCCGAATCCAAGAGACCCAGTACTTC. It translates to CASSGGRIQETQYF.

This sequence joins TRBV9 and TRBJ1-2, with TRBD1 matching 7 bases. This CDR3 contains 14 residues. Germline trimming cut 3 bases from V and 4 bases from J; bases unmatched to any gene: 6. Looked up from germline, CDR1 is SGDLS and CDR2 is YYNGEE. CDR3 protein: CASSARQGGYGYTF. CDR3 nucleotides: TGTGCCAGCAGCGCTCGACAGGGAGGCTATGGCTACACCTTC.

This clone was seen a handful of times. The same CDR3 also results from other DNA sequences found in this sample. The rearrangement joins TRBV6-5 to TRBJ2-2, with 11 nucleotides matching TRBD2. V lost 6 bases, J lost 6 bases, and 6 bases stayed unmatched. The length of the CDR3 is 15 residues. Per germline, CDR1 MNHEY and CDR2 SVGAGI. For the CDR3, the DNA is TGTGCCAGCAGGGTAGCGGGGGGGAGGTCCGGGGAGCTGTTTTTT. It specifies CASRVAGGRSGELFF.

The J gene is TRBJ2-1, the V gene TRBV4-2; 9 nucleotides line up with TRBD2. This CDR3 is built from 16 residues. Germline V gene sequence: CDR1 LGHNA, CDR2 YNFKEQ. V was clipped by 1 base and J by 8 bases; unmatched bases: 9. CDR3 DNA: TGTGCCAGCAGCCAAGCCGGGCTAGCGGGGTCGGATGAGCAGTTCTTC. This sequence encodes CASSQAGLAGSDEQFF.

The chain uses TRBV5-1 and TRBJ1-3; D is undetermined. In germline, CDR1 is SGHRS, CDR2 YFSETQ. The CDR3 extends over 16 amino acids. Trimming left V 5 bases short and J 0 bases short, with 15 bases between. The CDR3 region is CASSPSGSYSGNTIYF. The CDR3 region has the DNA TGCGCCAGCAGTCCAAGCGGTTCGTACTCTGGAAACACCATATATTTT.

The CDR3 sequence is CASSFGAGVGAFF. The CDR3 region has the DNA TGTGCCAGCAGCTTCGGCGCGGGGGTCGGAGCTTTCTTT. The genes are TRBV7-2 and TRBJ1-1, with D possibly matching TRBD1 (5 bases). CDR1 and CDR2 (germline): SGHTA, FQGNSA. This CDR3 region has 13 residues. Trimming pared 3 bases from V and 10 bases from J, leaving 15 bases between.

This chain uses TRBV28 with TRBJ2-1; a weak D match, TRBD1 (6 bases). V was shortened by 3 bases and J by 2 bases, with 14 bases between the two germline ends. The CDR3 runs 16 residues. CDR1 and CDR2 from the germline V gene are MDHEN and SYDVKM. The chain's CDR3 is CASSFLGTSTYNEQFF. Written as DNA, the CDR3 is TGTGCCAGCAGTTTTTTAGGGACATCCACCTACAATGAGCAGTTCTTC.

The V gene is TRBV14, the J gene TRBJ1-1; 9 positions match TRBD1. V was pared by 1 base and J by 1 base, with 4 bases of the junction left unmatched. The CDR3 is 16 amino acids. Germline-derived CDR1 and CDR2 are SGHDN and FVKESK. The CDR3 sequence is CASSQVGQGWNTEAFF. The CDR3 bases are TGTGCCAGCAGCCAAGTCGGACAGGGGTGGAACACTGAAGCTTTCTTT.